This TCR beta chain was identified during a study of T-cell reconstitution after alpha-beta-depleted transplantation in children. With 6 bases removed from V and 3 bases from J, the gap between germline ends came to 15 bases. The CDR3 is 14 residues long. Looked up from germline, CDR1 is SQVTM and CDR2 is ANQGSEA. This clonotype was counted a few times. Unique molecular identifiers were incorporated when the TCRbeta library was constructed. MiXCR, applied by TCRdb to the PCR reads, yields one record per CDR3 protein. This sample yields 490,000 or so distinct CDR3 sequences, of which approximately 12% are seen a single time; over 5.5% belongs to the top ten.

The origin of this receptor is a human donor who donated a stem cell graft to a child with combined immunodeficiency. J is TRBJ2-1 and V is TRBV29-1, with D tentatively TRBD1 (6 bases). The sequencing here drew on PBMCs from the stem cell graft donor, taken from the stem cell graft. The CDR3 protein is CSVMNRAFYNEQFF. The DNA for the CDR3 is TGCAGCGTGATGAACAGGGCCTTCTACAATGAGCAGTTCTTC.